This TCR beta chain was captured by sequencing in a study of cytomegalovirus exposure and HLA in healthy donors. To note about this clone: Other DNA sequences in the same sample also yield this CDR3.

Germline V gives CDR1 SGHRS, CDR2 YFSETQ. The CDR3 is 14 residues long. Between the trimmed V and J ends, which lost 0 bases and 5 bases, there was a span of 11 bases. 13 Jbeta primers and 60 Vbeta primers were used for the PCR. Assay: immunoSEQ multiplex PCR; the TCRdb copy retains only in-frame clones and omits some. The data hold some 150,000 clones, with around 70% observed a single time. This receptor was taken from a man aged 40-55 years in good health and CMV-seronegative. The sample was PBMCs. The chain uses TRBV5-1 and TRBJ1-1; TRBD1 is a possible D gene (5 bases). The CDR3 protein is CASSLGGGSTEAFF. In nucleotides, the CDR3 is TGCGCCAGCAGCTTGGGGGGCGGATCTACTGAAGCTTTCTTT.